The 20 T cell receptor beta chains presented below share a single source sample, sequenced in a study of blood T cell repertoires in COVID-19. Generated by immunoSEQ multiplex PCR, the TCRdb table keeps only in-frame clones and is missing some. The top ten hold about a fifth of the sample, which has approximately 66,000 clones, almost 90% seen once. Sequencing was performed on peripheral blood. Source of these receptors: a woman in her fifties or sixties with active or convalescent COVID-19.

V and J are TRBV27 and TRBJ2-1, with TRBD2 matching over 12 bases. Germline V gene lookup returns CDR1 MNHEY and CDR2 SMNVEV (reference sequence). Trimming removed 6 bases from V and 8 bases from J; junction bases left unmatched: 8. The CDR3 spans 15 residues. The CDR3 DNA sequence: TGTGCCAGCAGGACTAGCGGGAGTAGGAACGATGAGCAGTTCTTC. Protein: CASRTSGSRNDEQFF.

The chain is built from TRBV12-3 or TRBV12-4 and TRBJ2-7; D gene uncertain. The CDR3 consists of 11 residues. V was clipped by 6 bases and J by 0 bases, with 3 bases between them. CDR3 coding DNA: TGTGCCAGCAGCATCTCCTACGAGCAGTACTTC. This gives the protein CASSISYEQYF.

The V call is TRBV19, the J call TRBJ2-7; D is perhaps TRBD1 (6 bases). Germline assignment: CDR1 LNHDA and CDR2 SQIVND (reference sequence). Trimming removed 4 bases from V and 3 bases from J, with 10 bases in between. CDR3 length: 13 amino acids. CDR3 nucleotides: TGTGCCAGTAGTAACAGGGAACACTACGAGCAGTACTTC. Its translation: CASSNREHYEQYF.

CDR3 sequence reads: CASPRDSRPPYNEQFF. The CDR3 DNA sequence: TGTGCCAGTCCAAGAGACTCTAGGCCTCCCTACAATGAGCAGTTCTTC. The chain couples TRBV19 to TRBJ2-1, with D uncertain. Germline loops: CDR1 LNHDA, CDR2 SQIVND (reference sequence). This CDR3 comprises 16 residues. Trimming cost V 8 bases and J 2 bases, with 19 bases left between them.

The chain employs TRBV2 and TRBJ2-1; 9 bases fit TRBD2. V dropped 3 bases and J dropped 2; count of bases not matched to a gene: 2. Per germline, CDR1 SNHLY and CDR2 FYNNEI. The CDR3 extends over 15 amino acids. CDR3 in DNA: TGTGCCAGCAGTGAGGCGGGAGGGGCCTACAATGAGCAGTTCTTC. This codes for CASSEAGGAYNEQFF.

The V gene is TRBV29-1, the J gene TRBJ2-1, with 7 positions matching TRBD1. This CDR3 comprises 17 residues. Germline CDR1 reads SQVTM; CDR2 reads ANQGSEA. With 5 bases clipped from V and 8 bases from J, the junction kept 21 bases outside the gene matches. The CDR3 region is CSVSIRAHRTGTDEQFF. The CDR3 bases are TGCAGCGTTTCTATTCGGGCCCATCGGACAGGAACCGATGAGCAGTTCTTC.

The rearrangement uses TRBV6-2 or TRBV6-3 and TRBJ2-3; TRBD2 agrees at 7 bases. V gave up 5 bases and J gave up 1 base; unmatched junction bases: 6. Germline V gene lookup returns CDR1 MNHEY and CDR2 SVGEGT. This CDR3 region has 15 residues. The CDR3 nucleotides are TGTGCCAGCAGTACCCCAGCGGGACGCACAGATACGCAGTATTTT. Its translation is CASSTPAGRTDTQYF.

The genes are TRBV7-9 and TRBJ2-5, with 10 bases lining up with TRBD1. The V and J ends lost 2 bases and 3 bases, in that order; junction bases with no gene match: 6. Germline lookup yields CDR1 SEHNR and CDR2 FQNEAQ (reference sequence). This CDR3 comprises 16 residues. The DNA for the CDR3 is TGTGCCAGCAGCTTAAACGTGGGGACAGGGGAAGAGACCCAGTACTTC. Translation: CASSLNVGTGEETQYF.

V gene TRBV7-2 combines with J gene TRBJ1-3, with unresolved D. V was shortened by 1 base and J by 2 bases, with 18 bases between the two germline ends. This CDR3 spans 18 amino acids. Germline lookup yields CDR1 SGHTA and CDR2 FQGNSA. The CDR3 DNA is TGTGCCAGCAGCTTAGTGGGAGTCGGGGTAGTAACTGGAAACACCATATATTTT. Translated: CASSLVGVGVVTGNTIYF.

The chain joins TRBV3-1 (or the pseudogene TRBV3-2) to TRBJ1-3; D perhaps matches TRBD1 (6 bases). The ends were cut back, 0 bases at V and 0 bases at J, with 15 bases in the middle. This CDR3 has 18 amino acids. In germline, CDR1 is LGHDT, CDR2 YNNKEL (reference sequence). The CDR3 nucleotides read TGTGCCAGCAGCCAAGAATTTTCCCGGACAGCCTCTGGAAACACCATATATTTT. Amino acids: CASSQEFSRTASGNTIYF.

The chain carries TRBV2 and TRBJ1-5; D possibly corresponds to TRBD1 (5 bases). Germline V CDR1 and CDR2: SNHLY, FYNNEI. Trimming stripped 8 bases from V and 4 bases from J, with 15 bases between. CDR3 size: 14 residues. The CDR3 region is CASGMQGRNQPQHF. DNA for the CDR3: TGTGCCAGCGGGATGCAGGGTCGAAATCAGCCCCAGCATTTT.

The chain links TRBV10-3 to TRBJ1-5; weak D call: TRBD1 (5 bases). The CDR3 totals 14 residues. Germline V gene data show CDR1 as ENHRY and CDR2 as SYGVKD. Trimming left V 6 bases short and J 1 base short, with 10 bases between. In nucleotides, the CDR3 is TGTGCCATCAGCGTTGACAGCAGCAATCAGCCCCAGCATTTT. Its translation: CAISVDSSNQPQHF.

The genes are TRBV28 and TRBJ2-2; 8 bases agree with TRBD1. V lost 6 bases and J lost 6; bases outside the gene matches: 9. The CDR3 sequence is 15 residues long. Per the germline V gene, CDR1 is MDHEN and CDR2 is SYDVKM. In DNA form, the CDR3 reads TGTGCCAGCAGCAAGACAGGGGTGAGGGCCGGGGAGCTGTTTTTT. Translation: CASSKTGVRAGELFF. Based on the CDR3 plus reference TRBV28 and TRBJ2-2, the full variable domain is DVKVTQSSRYLVKRTGEKVFLECVQDMDHENMFWYRQDPGLGLRLIYFSYDVKMKEKGDIPEGYSVSREKKERFSLILESASTNQTSMYLCASSKTGVRAGELFFGEGSRLTVL.

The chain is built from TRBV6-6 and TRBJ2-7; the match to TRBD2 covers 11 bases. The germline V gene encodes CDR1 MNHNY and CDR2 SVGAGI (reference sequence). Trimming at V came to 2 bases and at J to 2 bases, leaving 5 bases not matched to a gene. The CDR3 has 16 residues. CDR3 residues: CASSYPTSGRPYEQYF. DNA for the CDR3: TGTGCCAGCAGTTACCCAACTAGCGGGAGACCCTACGAGCAGTACTTC.

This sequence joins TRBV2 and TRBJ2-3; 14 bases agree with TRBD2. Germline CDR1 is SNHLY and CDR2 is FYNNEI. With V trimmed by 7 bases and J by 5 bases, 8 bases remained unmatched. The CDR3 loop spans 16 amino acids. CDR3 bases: TGTGCCAGCAAGGGACTAGCGGGAGTTGTTGGAGATACGCAGTATTTT. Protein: CASKGLAGVVGDTQYF.

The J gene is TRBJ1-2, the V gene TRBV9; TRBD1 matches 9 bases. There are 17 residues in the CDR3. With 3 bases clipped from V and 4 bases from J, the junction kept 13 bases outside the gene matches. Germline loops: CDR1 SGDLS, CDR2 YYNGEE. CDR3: CASSGLLKGQGLYGYTF. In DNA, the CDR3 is TGTGCCAGCAGCGGATTACTCAAGGGACAGGGTCTCTATGGCTACACCTTC.

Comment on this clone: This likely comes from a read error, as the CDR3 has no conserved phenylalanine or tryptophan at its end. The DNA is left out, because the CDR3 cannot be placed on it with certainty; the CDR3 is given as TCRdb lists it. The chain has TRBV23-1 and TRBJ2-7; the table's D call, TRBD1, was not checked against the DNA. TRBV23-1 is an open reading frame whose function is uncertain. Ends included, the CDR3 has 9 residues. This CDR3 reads CASILPTGL.

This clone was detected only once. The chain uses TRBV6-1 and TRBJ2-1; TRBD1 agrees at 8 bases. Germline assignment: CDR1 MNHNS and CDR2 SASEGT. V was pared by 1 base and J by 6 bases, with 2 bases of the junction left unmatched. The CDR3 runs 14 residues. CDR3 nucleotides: TGTGCCAGCAGTGAAGGGACAGGGCCCAATGAGCAGTTCTTC. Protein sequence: CASSEGTGPNEQFF.

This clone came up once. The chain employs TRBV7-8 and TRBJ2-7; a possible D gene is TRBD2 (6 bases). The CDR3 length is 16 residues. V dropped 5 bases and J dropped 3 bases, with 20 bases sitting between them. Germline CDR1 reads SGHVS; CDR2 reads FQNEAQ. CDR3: CASSPNRGGGNYEQYF. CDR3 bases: TGTGCCAGCAGCCCCAACAGAGGTGGGGGGAACTACGAGCAGTACTTC.

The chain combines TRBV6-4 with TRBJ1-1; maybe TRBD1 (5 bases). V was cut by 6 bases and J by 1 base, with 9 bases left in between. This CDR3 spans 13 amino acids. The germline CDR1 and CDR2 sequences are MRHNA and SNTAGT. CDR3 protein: CASRRGANTEAFF. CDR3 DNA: TGTGCCAGCAGACGCGGGGCGAACACTGAAGCTTTCTTT.